Below, 25 T cell receptor beta chains from the same sample are listed, as sequenced in a study of cytomegalovirus exposure and HLA in healthy donors (dated by TCRdb to about 2017). The method behind the library was the immunoSEQ multiplex PCR assay. A mixture of 60 forward primers for TCR Vbeta segments and 13 reverse primers for TCR Jbeta segments was used in the multiplex PCR. The table comes from immuneACCESS by way of TCRdb, which keeps in-frame sequences with V and J called. Part of the clones is missing from these tables; in studies checked, under half for an unresolved V gene and the rest for unknown reasons. For this sample there are more than 150,000 clones; roughly nine tenths appear just once. About 0.21% of the sample rests with the top ten. Specimen: PBMCs. The receptors were gathered from a girl under three years old in good health and CMV-seronegative.

The rearrangement joins TRBV2 to TRBJ2-3; 9 positions agree with TRBD2. The V and J ends lost 7 bases and 4 bases, in that order; junction bases with no gene match: 18. This CDR3 has 18 amino acids. The germline gives CDR1 SNHLY, CDR2 FYNNEI. The DNA of the CDR3 is TGTGCCAGCAACCCCGGGCAGGGACTAGCCTCCTCCGCAGATACGCAGTATTTT. Its protein product is CASNPGQGLASSADTQYF.

The rearrangement uses TRBV5-6 and TRBJ1-4, with D perhaps matching TRBD1 (5 bases). V was trimmed by 1 base and J by 5 bases, leaving 21 bases between them. The CDR3 is made up of 18 amino acids. CDR1 and CDR2 (germline): SGHDT, YYEEEE. The CDR3 reads CASSLPTGRGVGNEKLFF. CDR3 in DNA: TGTGCCAGCAGCTTGCCGACCGGTCGGGGGGTCGGGAATGAAAAACTGTTTTTT.

This clone was seen a few times. This chain joins TRBV5-1 and TRBJ1-1; possible D gene TRBD1, 6 bases. Germline lookup yields CDR1 SGHRS and CDR2 YFSETQ. This CDR3 has 15 residues. Trimming cost V 1 base and J 1 base, with 11 bases left between them. CDR3: CASSLTTGPNTEAFF. As DNA, the CDR3 is TGCGCCAGCAGCTTGACCACAGGGCCGAACACTGAAGCTTTCTTT.

The gene calls are TRBV5-4 and TRBJ1-3, with 7 bases fitting TRBD1. Trimming removed 4 bases from V and 0 bases from J; junction bases left unmatched: 4. This CDR3 has 15 amino acids. Germline CDR1 reads SGHNT; CDR2 reads YYREEE (reference sequence). CDR3 protein: CASSTTGSSGNTIYF. CDR3 sequence (DNA): TGTGCCAGCAGCACGACAGGGAGCTCTGGAAACACCATATATTTT.

The chain recombines TRBV15 with TRBJ2-1; 7 bases map to TRBD1. The germline V gene encodes CDR1 LNHNV and CDR2 YYDKDF (reference sequence). The V segment lost 0 bases and the J segment 6 bases; nucleotides outside the gene matches: 5. The CDR3 covers 15 residues. In DNA, the CDR3 is TGTGCCACCAGCAGAGACGGGAACAGGGGCAATGAGCAGTTCTTC. Protein product: CATSRDGNRGNEQFF.

V gene TRBV6-5 combines with J gene TRBJ1-2, with 9 bases aligning to TRBD1. The CDR3 totals 16 residues. The trim removed 6 bases at V and 5 bases at J, leaving 13 bases unmatched. Germline-derived CDR1 and CDR2 are MNHEY and SVGAGI. CDR3 loop: CASSYTGTGTLYGYTF. CDR3 DNA sequence: TGTGCCAGCAGCTACACCGGGACAGGGACCCTATATGGCTACACCTTC.

This clone was found once. This chain joins TRBV5-1 and TRBJ1-4, with TRBD1 identical over 7 bases. The germline V gene encodes CDR1 SGHRS and CDR2 YFSETQ. CDR3 size: 14 residues. The V and J ends lost 4 bases and 8 bases, in that order; junction bases with no gene match: 8. DNA of the CDR3: TGCGCCAGCAGCCTAAACAGGGGAGGAGAAAAACTGTTTTTT. This codes for CASSLNRGGEKLFF.

The CDR3 nucleotides are TGTGCCAGCAGCGACGGGACACCCTCCTACGAGCAGTACTTC. It specifies CASSDGTPSYEQYF. The V and J genes are TRBV5-6 and TRBJ2-7, with TRBD1 as a possible D gene (6 bases). V was cut by 4 bases and J by 0 bases, with 11 bases left in between. The CDR3 has 14 residues. From germline, CDR1 is SGHDT and CDR2 YYEEEE.

The V and J genes are TRBV18 and TRBJ1-2; no definite D call. There are 16 residues in the CDR3. Trimming shortened V by 2 bases and J by 0 bases, and 13 bases separated the two germline ends. The V gene's germline CDR1 is KGHSH and CDR2 LQKENI. CDR3 loop: CASSPVPPLANYGYTF. In DNA, the CDR3 is TGTGCCAGCTCACCAGTCCCCCCCTTAGCTAACTATGGCTACACCTTC.

About this clone itself: An end of the junction differs from the germline gene, which may be a read error. The chain carries TRBV7-9 and TRBJ1-2; 9 bases map to TRBD1. The germline gives CDR1 SEHNR, CDR2 FQNEAQ (reference sequence). This CDR3 has 15 amino acids. CDR3 sequence (DNA): TGTTCCAGCAGCATTACAGGGGGCGTCTTCTGGGGCTACACCTTC. This gives the protein CSSSITGGVFWGYTF.

The chain links TRBV10-2 to TRBJ1-2; possibly TRBD1 for D (6 bases). The V gene's germline CDR1 is WSHSY and CDR2 SAAADI. Trimming pared 8 bases from V and 12 bases from J, leaving 22 bases between. The length of the CDR3 is 13 residues. This CDR3 reads CASAPDRKGLHTF. The CDR3 DNA sequence: TGCGCCAGCGCCCCGGACAGAAAGGGGCTACACACCTTC.

The chain employs TRBV19 and TRBJ2-7; possible D gene TRBD2, 6 bases. The germline V gene has CDR1 LNHDA and CDR2 SQIVND (reference sequence). This CDR3 is built from 16 residues. Trimming shortened V by 2 bases and J by 1 base, and 15 bases separated the two germline ends. CDR3 bases: TGTGCCAGTAGTATAACTCCCGGGACTTTGTCCTACGAGCAGTACTTC. Residues: CASSITPGTLSYEQYF. The whole variable domain, remainder taken from reference TRBV19 and TRBJ2-7, is DGGITQSPKYLFRKEGQNVTLSCEQNLNHDAMYWYRQDPGQGLRLIYYSQIVNDFQKGDIAEGYSVSREKKESFPLTVTSAQKNPTAFYLCASSITPGTLSYEQYFGPGTRLTVT.

This clone was picked up one time. This rearrangement joins TRBV7-6 to TRBJ1-5; D gene unclear. The CDR3 consists of 15 residues. The germline V gene has CDR1 SGHVS and CDR2 FNYEAQ. V was trimmed by 2 bases and J by 3 bases, leaving 11 bases between them. Here the CDR3 reads CASSLSSQSNQPQHF. CDR3 nucleotide sequence: TGTGCCAGCAGCTTATCGTCCCAGTCCAATCAGCCCCAGCATTTT.

This chain's CDR3 is CASADYYEQYF. CDR3 in DNA: TGTGCCAGCGCCGACTACTACGAGCAGTACTTC. J is TRBJ2-7 and V is TRBV7-6, with TRBD2 as a possible D gene (5 bases). V lost 8 bases to trimming and J lost 3 bases, with 8 bases between them. This CDR3 is 11 amino acids long. The germline V gene has CDR1 SGHVS and CDR2 FNYEAQ.

This clone was seen a single time. The J gene is TRBJ2-1, the V gene TRBV6-6; 9 nucleotides align to TRBD2. Germline-derived CDR1 and CDR2 are MNHNY and SVGAGI (reference sequence). The V gene end was trimmed by 0 bases and the J gene end by 10 bases; junction bases not matched to a gene: 4. The CDR3 loop spans 14 amino acids. CDR3 DNA: TGTGCCAGCAGTTACTCCCTCGGGACTAGCGAGCAGTTCTTC. This gives the protein CASSYSLGTSEQFF.

This chain links TRBV5-1 with TRBJ2-1; the match to TRBD2 covers 12 bases. The trim removed 4 bases at V and 0 bases at J, leaving 5 bases unmatched. Looked up from germline, CDR1 is SGHRS and CDR2 is YFSETQ. The CDR3 length is 17 residues. The CDR3 region has the DNA TGCGCCAGCAGCCCCACTAGCGGGGGGAGCTCCTACAATGAGCAGTTCTTC. It is translated as CASSPTSGGSSYNEQFF.

This chain uses TRBV12-5 with TRBJ2-7; the D gene is possibly TRBD2 (5 bases). The CDR3 spans 14 residues. CDR1 and CDR2 from the germline V gene are LGHNT and FRNRAP. The ends were cut back, 6 bases at V and 9 bases at J, with 21 bases in the middle. This CDR3 reads CASGSGVYPGGQYF. The DNA of the CDR3 is TGTGCTAGTGGCTCCGGGGTTTACCCCGGCGGGCAGTACTTC. Based on the CDR3 plus reference TRBV12-5 and TRBJ2-7, the full variable domain is DARVTQTPRHKVTEMGQEVTMRCQPILGHNTVFWYRQTMMQGLELLAYFRNRAPLDDSGMPKDRFSAEMPDATLATLKIQPSEPRDSAVYFCASGSGVYPGGQYFGPGTRLTVT.

Note on this clone: The identical CDR3 is also encoded by other nucleotide sequences in the sample. This chain connects TRBV7-3 to TRBJ1-2, with 10 bases lining up with TRBD1. Trimming took 5 bases from V and 2 from J; bases not matched to a gene: 2. CDR1 is SGHTA and CDR2 is FQGTGA in the germline V gene. The CDR3 runs 14 residues. Here the CDR3 reads CASSPGQGNYGYTF. The CDR3 nucleotides read TGTGCCAGCAGCCCGGGACAGGGGAACTATGGCTACACCTTC.

This chain uses TRBV27 with TRBJ2-5; D is undetermined. With 2 bases removed from V and 2 bases from J, the gap between germline ends came to 6 bases. The CDR3 is 13 amino acids. Germline V CDR1 and CDR2: MNHEY, SMNVEV (reference sequence). The CDR3 bases are TGTGCCAGCAGTTTACTCGGGCAAGAGACCCAGTACTTC. This encodes CASSLLGQETQYF.

CDR3 amino acids: CASRVPGMRSYEQYF. The CDR3 DNA is TGTGCCAGCAGGGTTCCGGGAATGAGGTCCTACGAGCAGTACTTC. The chain uses TRBV11-2 and TRBJ2-7; D perhaps matches TRBD2 (5 bases). V gave up 6 bases and J gave up 1 base, with 16 bases separating them. Germline CDR1 and CDR2: SGHAT and FQNNGV. CDR3 length: 15 residues.

In its sample, this clone was seen a few times. The rearrangement links TRBV10-1 to TRBJ1-4; D gene uncertain. V dropped 3 bases and J dropped 5 bases, with 7 bases sitting between them. Germline V gene sequence: CDR1 WNHNN, CDR2 SYGVQD (reference sequence). The CDR3 is 13 residues long. This chain's CDR3 is CASSDRLNEKLFF. The CDR3 DNA reads as TGCGCCAGCAGTGACAGGTTGAATGAAAAACTGTTTTTT.

The chain combines TRBV10-1 with TRBJ2-7; D uncertain. Germline-derived CDR1 and CDR2 are WNHNN and SYGVQD (reference sequence). CDR3 length equals 15 residues. The germline V and J ends were trimmed by 3 bases and 7 bases, with 19 bases remaining between them. In DNA, the CDR3 is TGCGCCAGCAGTGATCCCCCCCTACGTACTGGTGAGCAGTACTTC. The encoded protein is CASSDPPLRTGEQYF.

The chain employs TRBV11-3 and TRBJ2-3, with 7 bases identical to TRBD2. The germline CDR1 and CDR2 sequences are SGHNT and YENEEA. Trimming removed 5 bases from V and 2 bases from J; junction bases left unmatched: 7. This CDR3 region has 15 residues. CDR3 sequence: CASSHGRQPTDTQYF. As DNA, the CDR3 is TGTGCCAGCAGCCACGGGAGGCAGCCCACAGATACGCAGTATTTT. Full variable domain (outside the CDR3, taken from reference TRBV11-3 and TRBJ2-3): EAGVVQSPRYKIIEKKQPVAFWCNPISGHNTLYWYLQNLGQGPELLIRYENEEAVDDSQLPKDRFSAERLKGVDSTLKIQPAELGDSAVYLCASSHGRQPTDTQYFGPGTRLTVL.

The rearrangement uses TRBV10-3 and TRBJ1-6, with D perhaps TRBD1 (5 bases). This CDR3 is 15 amino acids long. V lost 0 bases and J 8 bases, leaving 11 bases between the germline ends. Germline-derived CDR1 and CDR2 are ENHRY and SYGVKD. This CDR3 is CAISESRWGDSPLHF. CDR3 bases: TGTGCCATCAGTGAGTCTAGGTGGGGGGATTCACCCCTCCACTTT.

The V gene is TRBV6-6, the J gene TRBJ2-5; 8 bases match TRBD1. Per germline, CDR1 MNHNY and CDR2 SVGAGI (reference sequence). V dropped 4 bases and J dropped 1; count of bases not matched to a gene: 5. CDR3 length equals 15 residues. The CDR3 spells CASSFPDRGQETQYF. Written as DNA, the CDR3 is TGTGCCAGCAGTTTCCCCGACAGGGGCCAAGAGACCCAGTACTTC.